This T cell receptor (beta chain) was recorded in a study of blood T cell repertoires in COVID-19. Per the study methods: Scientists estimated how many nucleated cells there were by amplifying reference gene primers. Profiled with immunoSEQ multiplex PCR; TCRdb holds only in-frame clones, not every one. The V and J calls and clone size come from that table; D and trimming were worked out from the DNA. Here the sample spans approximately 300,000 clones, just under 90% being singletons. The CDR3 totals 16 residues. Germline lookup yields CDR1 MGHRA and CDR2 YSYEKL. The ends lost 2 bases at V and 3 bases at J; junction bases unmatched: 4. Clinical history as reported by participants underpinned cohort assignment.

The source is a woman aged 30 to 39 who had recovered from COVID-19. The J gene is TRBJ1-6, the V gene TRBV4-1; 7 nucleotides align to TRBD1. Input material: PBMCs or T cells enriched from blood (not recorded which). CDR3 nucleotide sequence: TGCGCCAGCAGCCAACCTACAGGGGTCTATAATTCACCCCTCCACTTT. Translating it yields CASSQPTGVYNSPLHF.